This passage covers 32 T cell receptor beta chains from one sample sequenced in a study of blood T cell repertoires in COVID-19. Generated by immunoSEQ multiplex PCR, the TCRdb table keeps only in-frame clones and is missing some. This sample carries roughly 250,000 clones, 88% of them seen once, and the ten largest clones take around 3%. Sequenced input: PBMCs or T cells enriched from blood (not recorded which). All receptors derive from a woman aged 50 to 65 who had recovered from COVID-19.

The rearrangement joins TRBV11-2 to TRBJ2-1; 8 positions match TRBD1. V gave up 4 bases and J gave up 10 bases; unmatched junction bases: 3. Germline lookup yields CDR1 SGHAT and CDR2 FQNNGV. The CDR3 has 12 amino acids. CDR3 amino acids: CASSSTGDEQFF. The CDR3 nucleotides read TGTGCCAGCAGCTCGACAGGGGACGAGCAGTTCTTC.

This rearrangement joins TRBV2 to TRBJ1-6, with D perhaps matching TRBD1 (6 bases). The ends were cut back, 8 bases at V and 8 bases at J, with 25 bases in the middle. The length of the CDR3 is 17 residues. Per the germline V gene, CDR1 is SNHLY and CDR2 is FYNNEI. CDR3 amino acids: CASGSYSGVPRDSPLHF. In nucleotides, the CDR3 is TGTGCCAGCGGTTCTTATTCAGGGGTCCCCCGGGATTCACCCCTCCACTTT.

This chain joins TRBV7-9 and TRBJ2-5; D ambiguous. The V end was cut by 5 bases, the J end by 0 bases, with 10 bases between. The CDR3 runs to 14 residues. From germline, CDR1 is SEHNR and CDR2 FQNEAQ (reference sequence). The CDR3 DNA is TGTGCCAGCAGCCCAAGGCGGAACCAAGAGACCCAGTACTTC. Translated: CASSPRRNQETQYF. Full variable domain (rest looked up from reference TRBV7-9 and TRBJ2-5): DTGVSQNPRHKITKRGQNVTFRCDPISEHNRLYWYRQTLGQGPEFLTYFQNEAQLEKSRLLSDRFSAERPKGSFSTLEIQRTEQGDSAMYLCASSPRRNQETQYFGPGTRLLVL.

The chain uses TRBV6-2 or TRBV6-3 and TRBJ2-3, with D hard to call. V lost 0 bases to trimming and J lost 2 bases, with 6 bases between them. Germline assignment: CDR1 MNHEY and CDR2 SVGEGT. The length of the CDR3 is 14 residues. In nucleotides, the CDR3 is TGTGCCAGCAGTTACTCTAGCCCCACAGATACGCAGTATTTT. Translating gives CASSYSSPTDTQYF.

The rearrangement joins TRBV28 to TRBJ2-1; no firm D call. V was clipped by 3 bases and J by 7 bases, with 7 bases between them. The germline V gene has CDR1 MDHEN and CDR2 SYDVKM. CDR3 size: 12 residues. The CDR3 DNA follows: TGTGCCAGCAGTTTTGGTAGTAATGAGCAGTTCTTC. Protein product: CASSFGSNEQFF.

The chain is built from TRBV10-3 and TRBJ2-4; 8 bases line up with TRBD1. V lost 3 bases and J lost 4; bases outside the gene matches: 5. The germline gives CDR1 ENHRY, CDR2 SYGVKD. The CDR3 contains 15 residues. The CDR3 DNA is TGTGCCATCAGTGACGGACAGGGCGGGAAAAACATTCAGTACTTC. This gives the protein CAISDGQGGKNIQYF.

This sequence joins TRBV9 and TRBJ2-3, with 11 bases matching TRBD1. This CDR3 region has 16 residues. The germline V gene encodes CDR1 SGDLS and CDR2 YYNGEE. V shed 3 bases, J shed 1 base, and the junction held 4 bases outside the gene matches. This chain's CDR3 is CASSGGQGAGTDTQYF. In DNA form, the CDR3 reads TGTGCCAGCAGCGGCGGACAGGGGGCGGGCACAGATACGCAGTATTTT.

The chain is built from TRBV16 and TRBJ1-2; D uncertain. V shed 0 bases and J shed 1 base, with 15 bases lying between them. This CDR3 is built from 17 residues. Germline loops: CDR1 KGHSY, CDR2 FQNENV. CDR3 sequence (DNA): TGTGCCAGCAGCCAATCCACGGGGTCAGGATTTAACTATGGCTACACCTTC. Translated: CASSQSTGSGFNYGYTF.

CDR3 DNA: TGTGCCAGCAGTTACAGGGGCCACTCCTACGAGCAGTACTTC. This translates into CASSYRGHSYEQYF. This chain joins TRBV6-2 or TRBV6-3 and TRBJ2-7; weak D call: TRBD1 (5 bases). CDR1 and CDR2 (germline): MNHEY, SVGEGT. This CDR3 has 14 residues. Trimming took off 2 bases at V and 0 bases at J, with 8 bases between the two ends.

The chain carries TRBV9 and TRBJ2-5, with TRBD1 matching 9 bases. Unmatched junction bases numbered 15, after V lost 7 bases and J lost 5 bases. Germline CDR1 is SGDLS and CDR2 is YYNGEE. CDR3 length: 16 amino acids. CDR3 amino acids: CASSPGGQGGMETQYF. CDR3 DNA sequence: TGTGCCAGCTCACCAGGGGGACAGGGCGGGATGGAGACCCAGTACTTC.

The J gene is TRBJ2-3, the V gene TRBV7-2; TRBD2 aligns across 12 bases. Trimming cost V 4 bases and J 5 bases; bases outside gene matches: 1. This CDR3 is 14 amino acids long. The V gene's germline CDR1 is SGHTA and CDR2 FQGNSA. This CDR3 is CASSSSGRGDTQYF. The CDR3 nucleotides are TGTGCCAGCAGCTCTAGCGGGAGGGGAGATACGCAGTATTTT.

As for this clone: Other DNA sequences of this sample code for an identical CDR3. The rearrangement uses TRBV28 and TRBJ1-1; tentatively, D is TRBD1 (6 bases). The length of the CDR3 is 13 residues. Per germline, CDR1 MDHEN and CDR2 SYDVKM. V was shortened by 6 bases and J by 1 base, with 9 bases between the two germline ends. CDR3 bases: TGTGCCAGCAGAACACAGGGGAACACTGAAGCTTTCTTT. Translated: CASRTQGNTEAFF.

The V gene is TRBV7-9, the J gene TRBJ2-7; a weak D match, TRBD1 (5 bases). The CDR3 contains 15 residues. Trimming removed 3 bases from V and 2 bases from J, with 14 bases in between. The germline V gene encodes CDR1 SEHNR and CDR2 FQNEAQ (reference sequence). CDR3 protein: CASSFSTGTTYEQYF. CDR3 coding DNA: TGTGCCAGCAGCTTTAGCACAGGAACTACCTACGAGCAGTACTTC.

This clone appeared a few times. The V call is TRBV3-1 (or the pseudogene TRBV3-2), the J call TRBJ1-1; 7 bases align to TRBD1. Germline CDR1 is LGHDT and CDR2 is YNNKEL (reference sequence). The trim removed 2 bases at V and 3 bases at J, leaving 6 bases unmatched. This CDR3 contains 15 residues. This chain's CDR3 is CASSQPTGRYTEAFF. The CDR3 DNA is TGTGCCAGCAGCCAACCGACAGGGAGGTACACTGAAGCTTTCTTT.

The chain combines TRBV7-9 with TRBJ1-1, with D uncertain. The CDR3 extends over 14 amino acids. Germline CDR1 SEHNR, CDR2 FQNEAQ (reference sequence). The ends were cut back, 5 bases at V and 4 bases at J, with 14 bases in the middle. CDR3 sequence reads: CASSPSGWATEAFF. The CDR3 nucleotides read TGTGCCAGCAGCCCCTCGGGGTGGGCCACTGAAGCTTTCTTT.

The chain recombines TRBV30 with TRBJ1-5; D call uncertain. V lost 0 bases, J lost 4 bases, and 13 bases lay in between. The germline CDR1 and CDR2 sequences are GTSNPN and SVGIG (reference sequence). The CDR3 is 15 residues long. In DNA, the CDR3 is TGTGCCTGGAGTGTATCCCTCCCGGTGAATCAGCCCCAGCATTTT. It yields the protein CAWSVSLPVNQPQHF.

The rearrangement links TRBV15 to TRBJ2-7; TRBD2 is a possible D gene (5 bases). The CDR3 runs to 12 residues. Trimming took off 10 bases at V and 5 bases at J, with 15 bases between the two ends. Germline loops: CDR1 LNHNV, CDR2 YYDKDF (reference sequence). The CDR3: CASPSSINEQYF. The CDR3 bases are TGTGCCAGTCCTAGCAGTATCAACGAGCAGTACTTC. Combining the CDR3 with reference TRBV15 and TRBJ2-7 gives the whole variable domain DAMVIQNPRYQVTQFGKPVTLSCSQTLNHNVMYWYQQKSSQAPKLLFHYYDKDFNNEADTPDNFQSRRPNTSFCFLDIRSPGLGDTAMYLCASPSSINEQYFGPGTRLTVT.

V gene TRBV5-1 combines with J gene TRBJ2-1, with a tentative D call TRBD1 (6 bases). V gave up 4 bases and J gave up 6 bases, with 14 bases separating them. Germline assignment: CDR1 SGHRS and CDR2 YFSETQ. This CDR3 has 14 amino acids. The CDR3 protein is CASSTTGKGNEQFF. CDR3 DNA: TGCGCCAGCAGCACAACAGGGAAAGGCAATGAGCAGTTCTTC. The full variable domain, with the rest looked up from reference TRBV5-1 and TRBJ2-1, is KAGVTQTPRYLIKTRGQQVTLSCSPISGHRSVSWYQQTPGQGLQFLFEYFSETQRNKGNFPGRFSGRQFSNSRSEMNVSTLELGDSALYLCASSTTGKGNEQFFGPGTRLTVL.

This clone has a handful of counts. This sequence joins TRBV7-9 and TRBJ1-5; 12 bases line up with TRBD1. This CDR3 is built from 16 residues. The V segment lost 5 bases and the J segment 5 bases; nucleotides outside the gene matches: 7. The germline V gene has CDR1 SEHNR and CDR2 FQNEAQ (reference sequence). Here the CDR3 reads CASSQAGTGGDQPQHF. The CDR3, as DNA: TGTGCCAGCAGCCAGGCCGGGACAGGGGGCGATCAGCCCCAGCATTTT. Looking up the rest from reference TRBV7-9 and TRBJ1-5 gives the full variable domain: DTGVSQNPRHKITKRGQNVTFRCDPISEHNRLYWYRQTLGQGPEFLTYFQNEAQLEKSRLLSDRFSAERPKGSFSTLEIQRTEQGDSAMYLCASSQAGTGGDQPQHFGDGTRLSIL.

A few counts support this clone. The J gene is TRBJ2-1, the V gene TRBV28; maybe TRBD2 (5 bases). Trimming shortened V by 9 bases and J by 0 bases, and 15 bases separated the two germline ends. The CDR3 is 15 residues long. Looked up from germline, CDR1 is MDHEN and CDR2 is SYDVKM. CDR3 DNA: TGTGCCAGTCGGGTAAGCGGCTTCTCCTACAATGAGCAGTTCTTC. This translates into CASRVSGFSYNEQFF. The whole variable domain, remainder taken from reference TRBV28 and TRBJ2-1, is DVKVTQSSRYLVKRTGEKVFLECVQDMDHENMFWYRQDPGLGLRLIYFSYDVKMKEKGDIPEGYSVSREKKERFSLILESASTNQTSMYLCASRVSGFSYNEQFFGPGTRLTVL.

The sample holds a few counts of this clone. The chain is built from TRBV7-2 and TRBJ1-5; TRBD1 matches at 7 bases. The V segment lost 5 bases and the J segment 3 bases; nucleotides outside the gene matches: 4. This CDR3 has 14 residues. Germline loops: CDR1 SGHTA, CDR2 FQGNSA. This chain's CDR3 is CASSVGQNNQPQHF. The CDR3 region has the DNA TGTGCCAGCAGCGTGGGACAGAACAATCAGCCCCAGCATTTT.

This clone was found a few times. The chain carries TRBV7-6 and TRBJ2-2; TRBD1 aligns across 8 bases. Germline V gives CDR1 SGHVS, CDR2 FNYEAQ. The V segment lost 5 bases and the J segment 7 bases; nucleotides outside the gene matches: 6. This CDR3 contains 14 residues. CDR3 DNA sequence: TGTGCCAGCAGCGTCAGGGGGCCGAACGGGGAGCTGTTTTTT. Translating it yields CASSVRGPNGELFF.

The J gene is TRBJ1-1, the V gene TRBV14; D not certain. V shed 4 bases and J shed 5 bases, with 11 bases lying between them. The CDR3 contains 13 residues. Per the germline V gene, CDR1 is SGHDN and CDR2 is FVKESK. CDR3 bases: TGTGCCAGCAGCCGCCAACCGGTAACTGAAGCTTTCTTT. Its protein product is CASSRQPVTEAFF.

V usage is TRBV5-1 and J usage is TRBJ1-2, with 10 bases matching TRBD1. The junction had 7 bases not matched to a gene; V was cut back by 4 bases and J by 7 bases. Germline CDR1 and CDR2: SGHRS and YFSETQ. The CDR3 runs to 14 residues. Here the CDR3 reads CASSTGTGEGGYTF. Written as DNA, the CDR3 is TGCGCCAGCAGCACAGGGACAGGGGAGGGTGGCTACACCTTC.

The chain employs TRBV7-3 and TRBJ2-3, with 8 positions matching TRBD2. CDR1 and CDR2 (germline): SGHTA, FQGTGA. This CDR3 contains 18 residues. Trimming at V came to 5 bases and at J to 3 bases, leaving 16 bases not matched to a gene. CDR3 residues: CASSPLGRSGSWTDTQYF. CDR3 nucleotide sequence: TGTGCCAGCAGCCCCCTGGGACGGAGCGGGAGTTGGACAGATACGCAGTATTTT.

V and J are TRBV2 and TRBJ1-2, with D unclear. CDR3 size: 13 residues. CDR1 is SNHLY and CDR2 is FYNNEI in the germline V gene. V lost 6 bases to trimming and J lost 4 bases, with 12 bases between them. CDR3: CASRPGSTYGYTF. DNA for the CDR3: TGTGCCAGCAGACCGGGGAGCACCTATGGCTACACCTTC.

This chain links TRBV6-5 with TRBJ2-7; tentatively, D is TRBD2 (5 bases). Germline V gene lookup returns CDR1 MNHEY and CDR2 SVGAGI. CDR3 length equals 12 residues. The ends were cut back, 6 bases at V and 2 bases at J, with 8 bases in the middle. CDR3 sequence: CASSRLTYEQYF. CDR3 nucleotides: TGTGCCAGCAGCAGACTAACCTACGAGCAGTACTTC.

The chain has TRBV7-8 and TRBJ1-2; tentatively, D is TRBD1 (5 bases). The V gene lost 1 base and the J gene lost 0 bases, with 12 bases spanning the gap. CDR1 is SGHVS and CDR2 is FQNEAQ in the germline V gene. The length of the CDR3 is 16 residues. CDR3 sequence (DNA): TGTGCCAGCAGCTTAGAATACAGGAGTTCTAACTATGGCTACACCTTC. It specifies CASSLEYRSSNYGYTF.

The table lists this clone with a few counts. The V gene is TRBV19, the J gene TRBJ2-1, with 15 bases that match TRBD2. The CDR3 is made up of 15 amino acids. Germline V lookup: CDR1 LNHDA, CDR2 SQIVND (reference sequence). The trim removed 4 bases at V and 8 bases at J, leaving 3 bases unmatched. The CDR3 region has the DNA TGTGCCAGTAGTAGTGGGACTAGCGGGAGGTATGAGCAGTTCTTC. It yields the protein CASSSGTSGRYEQFF.

This chain uses TRBV9 with TRBJ1-2, with 9 nucleotides matching TRBD1. CDR1 is SGDLS, CDR2 YYNGEE, per germline. The CDR3 totals 13 residues. Trimming removed 3 bases from V and 8 bases from J; junction bases left unmatched: 5. In DNA, the CDR3 is TGTGCCAGCAGCGCAACAGGGGGCGACGGCTACACCTTC. Its translation: CASSATGGDGYTF.

The chain has TRBV6-5 and TRBJ2-7; D not certain. This CDR3 is built from 12 residues. V shed 2 bases and J shed 11 bases, with 13 bases lying between them. Germline V gene data show CDR1 as MNHEY and CDR2 as SVGAGI. The CDR3 loop reads CASSYDSIPKYF. CDR3 DNA sequence: TGTGCCAGCAGTTACGATTCCATCCCTAAGTACTTC.

The V call is TRBV28, the J call TRBJ1-1; D not certain. Germline CDR1 is MDHEN and CDR2 is SYDVKM. CDR3 length equals 14 residues. V dropped 5 bases and J dropped 4 bases, with 14 bases sitting between them. CDR3 nucleotide sequence: TGTGCCAGCAGTCCCCCGCGGCGCAGCACTGAAGCTTTCTTT. It codes for CASSPPRRSTEAFF.